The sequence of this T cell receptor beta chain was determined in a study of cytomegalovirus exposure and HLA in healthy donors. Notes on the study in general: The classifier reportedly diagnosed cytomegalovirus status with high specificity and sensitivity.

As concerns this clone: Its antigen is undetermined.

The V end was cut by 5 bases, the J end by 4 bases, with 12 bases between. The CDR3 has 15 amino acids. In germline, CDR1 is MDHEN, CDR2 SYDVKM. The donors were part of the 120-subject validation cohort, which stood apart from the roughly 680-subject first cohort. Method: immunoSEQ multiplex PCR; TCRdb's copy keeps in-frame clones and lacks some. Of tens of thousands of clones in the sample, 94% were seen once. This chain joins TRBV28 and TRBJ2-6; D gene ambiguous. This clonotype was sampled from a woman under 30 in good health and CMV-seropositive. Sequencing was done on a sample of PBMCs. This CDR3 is CASSLLGSGANVLTF. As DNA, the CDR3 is TGTGCCAGCAGTCTCCTAGGCTCCGGGGCCAACGTCCTGACTTTC.